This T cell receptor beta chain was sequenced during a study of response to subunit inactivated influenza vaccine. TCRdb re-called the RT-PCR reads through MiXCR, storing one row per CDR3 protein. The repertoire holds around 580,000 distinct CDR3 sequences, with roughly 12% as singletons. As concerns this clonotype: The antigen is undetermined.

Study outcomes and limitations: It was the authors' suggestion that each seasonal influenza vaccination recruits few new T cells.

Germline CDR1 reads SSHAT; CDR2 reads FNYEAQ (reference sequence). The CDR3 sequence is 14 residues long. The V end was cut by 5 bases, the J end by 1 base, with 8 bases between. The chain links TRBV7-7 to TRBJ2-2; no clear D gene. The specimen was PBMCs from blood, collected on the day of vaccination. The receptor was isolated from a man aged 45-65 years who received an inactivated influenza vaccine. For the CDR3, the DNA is TGTGCCAGCAGCCAACAGTTGAACACCGGGGAGCTGTTTTTT. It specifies CASSQQLNTGELFF.